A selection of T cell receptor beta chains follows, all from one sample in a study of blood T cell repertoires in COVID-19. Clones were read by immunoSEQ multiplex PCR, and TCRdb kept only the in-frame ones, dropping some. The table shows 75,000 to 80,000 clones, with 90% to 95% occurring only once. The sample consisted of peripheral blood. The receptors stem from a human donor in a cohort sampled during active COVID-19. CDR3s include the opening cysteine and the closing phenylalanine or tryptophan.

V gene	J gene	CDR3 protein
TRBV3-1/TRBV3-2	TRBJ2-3	CASSRSWAYMGQGMTDTQYF
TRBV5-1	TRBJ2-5	CASSTGLAGVTQYF
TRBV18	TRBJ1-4	CASSQDRDRKLFF
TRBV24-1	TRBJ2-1	CATSDGPGTGYNEQFF
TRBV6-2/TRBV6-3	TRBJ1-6	CASSYERQDSPLHF
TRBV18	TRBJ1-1	CASSPVLGRDTMNTEAFF
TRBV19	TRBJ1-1	CASSIFGTMNTEAFF
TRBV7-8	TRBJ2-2	CASSRRGQFAAGELFF
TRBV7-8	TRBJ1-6	CASNRGLGSPLHF
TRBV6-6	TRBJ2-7	CASSYSAGAYEQYF
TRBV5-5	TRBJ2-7	CASSLTGNSYEQYF
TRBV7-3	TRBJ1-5	CASSPSGTGGERSGNQPQHF
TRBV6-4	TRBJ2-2	CASRTGGGTGELFF
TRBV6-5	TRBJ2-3	CASSSERGRTDTQYF
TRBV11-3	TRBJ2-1	CASSLTGVYNEQFF
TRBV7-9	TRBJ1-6	CASSVDRGPLHF
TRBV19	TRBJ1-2	CASRDGGSAGYGYTF
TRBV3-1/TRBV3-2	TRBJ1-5	CASSQEFGTFNQPQHF
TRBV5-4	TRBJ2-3	CASSSGLAVGDTQYF
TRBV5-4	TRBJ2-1	CASSLWRGENNEQFF
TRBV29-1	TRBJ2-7	CSVEQGNYEQYF
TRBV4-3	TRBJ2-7	CASSQAQSYEQYF
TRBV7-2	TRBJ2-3	CASSLGEGLQYF
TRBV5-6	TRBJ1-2	CASSLFGGEKDYGYTF